These 5 T cell receptor beta chains were all obtained from the same sample, sequenced in a study of blood T cells in healthy people across ages (dated by TCRdb to the mid-2010s). The library was produced with 5' RACE. Sequencing was carried out with an Illumina HiSeq 2500. The second PCR ran for roughly 7 to 11 cycles and used a J-beta primer mix along with a sample-barcoded 5' primer. Starting from the raw public reads, TCRdb applied fastp trimming at Q25, assembled clones with MiXCR and retained in-frame beta chains. Rows merge per CDR3 protein into single entries with the most common DNA and genes. In all, the sample holds some 930,000 distinct CDR3 sequences, and 25% to 35% of those were seen once. Roughly a tenth of the sample is held by the ten biggest clonotypes. This sample also appeared in a second study, on T cells of mothers and their children.

Input material: blood. These receptors all stem from a woman in her 40s in good health.

A few counts support this clonotype. This rearrangement joins TRBV20-1 to TRBJ2-3; 13 bases agree with TRBD2. The trim removed 6 bases at V and 4 bases at J, leaving 7 bases unmatched. CDR3 length: 15 amino acids. In germline, CDR1 is DFQATT, CDR2 SNEGSKA (reference sequence). CDR3 nucleotide sequence: TGCAGTGCCCTCAGGACTAGCGGGGGCGCAGATACGCAGTATTTT. This translates into CSALRTSGGADTQYF.

Of note for this clonotype: A much bigger clone sits one base away, suggesting this may be a read error. The chain is built from TRBV27 and TRBJ2-7; D may be TRBD1 (6 bases). This CDR3 has 15 residues. Between the trimmed V and J ends, which lost 5 bases and 3 bases, there was a span of 17 bases. The germline V gene has CDR1 MNHEY and CDR2 SMNVEV (reference sequence). The CDR3 is CASSRRTVGGYEQYF. DNA for the CDR3: TGTGCCAGCAGTCGGAGGACAGTGGGCGGCTACGAGCAGTACTTC.

The J gene is TRBJ2-1, the V gene TRBV2; D is ambiguous. Germline CDR1 and CDR2: SNHLY and FYNNEI. The CDR3 runs 13 residues. The V and J ends lost 7 bases and 9 bases respectively, with 16 bases between them. The CDR3 sequence: CASTTNGVGEQFF. CDR3 nucleotide sequence: TGTGCCAGCACCACTAACGGCGTAGGTGAGCAGTTCTTC.

This clonotype was seen a handful of times. The gene calls are TRBV20-1 and TRBJ1-5; no definite D call. Trimming shortened V by 4 bases and J by 0 bases, and 13 bases separated the two germline ends. Germline V gene sequence: CDR1 DFQATT, CDR2 SNEGSKA (reference sequence). The CDR3 totals 15 residues. The DNA for the CDR3 is TGCAGTGCTATCCCGGGTCGTGGTAGCAATCAGCCCCAGCATTTT. Protein sequence: CSAIPGRGSNQPQHF.

The CDR3 nucleotides read TGTGCCAGCAGTTTCTCGGTGGGCCCTGGGGGGGGCTACACCTTC. Translating gives CASSFSVGPGGGYTF. This rearrangement joins TRBV28 to TRBJ1-2; tentatively, D is TRBD1 (5 bases). Germline CDR1 is MDHEN and CDR2 is SYDVKM. The V and J ends lost 3 bases and 8 bases respectively, with 19 bases between them. The CDR3 contains 15 residues.